This TCR beta chain was captured by sequencing in a study of shared clonotypes between healthy human individuals. Study-wide findings and caveats: Memory subsets generally showed smaller estimated richness than naive subsets did.

Once extracted for a subset, genomic DNA was divided evenly among several immunoSEQ plates. Clones were read by immunoSEQ multiplex PCR, and TCRdb kept only the in-frame ones, dropping some. The sample carries approximately 2,300,000 clones, about 90% recorded once. V lost 4 bases and J lost 0, with 9 bases in between. Germline CDR1 reads MNHEY; CDR2 reads SVGAGI. This CDR3 has 15 amino acids. The authors divided CD4+ cells into CD45RA+ naive and CD45RA-negative memory subsets. Turning to this clone: Its target is not known.

This receptor was obtained from a man younger than 35 in good health. Some clones in this sample may be carry-over from other donors' samples. The chain employs TRBV6-5 and TRBJ2-2; the D is unclear. The sample consisted of naive CD4+ T cells from PBMCs. Noted subset: CD45RA+ positively selected. In DNA form, the CDR3 reads TGTGCCAGCAGTTTAAGTCAGTCGAACACCGGGGAGCTGTTTTTT. It is translated as CASSLSQSNTGELFF.